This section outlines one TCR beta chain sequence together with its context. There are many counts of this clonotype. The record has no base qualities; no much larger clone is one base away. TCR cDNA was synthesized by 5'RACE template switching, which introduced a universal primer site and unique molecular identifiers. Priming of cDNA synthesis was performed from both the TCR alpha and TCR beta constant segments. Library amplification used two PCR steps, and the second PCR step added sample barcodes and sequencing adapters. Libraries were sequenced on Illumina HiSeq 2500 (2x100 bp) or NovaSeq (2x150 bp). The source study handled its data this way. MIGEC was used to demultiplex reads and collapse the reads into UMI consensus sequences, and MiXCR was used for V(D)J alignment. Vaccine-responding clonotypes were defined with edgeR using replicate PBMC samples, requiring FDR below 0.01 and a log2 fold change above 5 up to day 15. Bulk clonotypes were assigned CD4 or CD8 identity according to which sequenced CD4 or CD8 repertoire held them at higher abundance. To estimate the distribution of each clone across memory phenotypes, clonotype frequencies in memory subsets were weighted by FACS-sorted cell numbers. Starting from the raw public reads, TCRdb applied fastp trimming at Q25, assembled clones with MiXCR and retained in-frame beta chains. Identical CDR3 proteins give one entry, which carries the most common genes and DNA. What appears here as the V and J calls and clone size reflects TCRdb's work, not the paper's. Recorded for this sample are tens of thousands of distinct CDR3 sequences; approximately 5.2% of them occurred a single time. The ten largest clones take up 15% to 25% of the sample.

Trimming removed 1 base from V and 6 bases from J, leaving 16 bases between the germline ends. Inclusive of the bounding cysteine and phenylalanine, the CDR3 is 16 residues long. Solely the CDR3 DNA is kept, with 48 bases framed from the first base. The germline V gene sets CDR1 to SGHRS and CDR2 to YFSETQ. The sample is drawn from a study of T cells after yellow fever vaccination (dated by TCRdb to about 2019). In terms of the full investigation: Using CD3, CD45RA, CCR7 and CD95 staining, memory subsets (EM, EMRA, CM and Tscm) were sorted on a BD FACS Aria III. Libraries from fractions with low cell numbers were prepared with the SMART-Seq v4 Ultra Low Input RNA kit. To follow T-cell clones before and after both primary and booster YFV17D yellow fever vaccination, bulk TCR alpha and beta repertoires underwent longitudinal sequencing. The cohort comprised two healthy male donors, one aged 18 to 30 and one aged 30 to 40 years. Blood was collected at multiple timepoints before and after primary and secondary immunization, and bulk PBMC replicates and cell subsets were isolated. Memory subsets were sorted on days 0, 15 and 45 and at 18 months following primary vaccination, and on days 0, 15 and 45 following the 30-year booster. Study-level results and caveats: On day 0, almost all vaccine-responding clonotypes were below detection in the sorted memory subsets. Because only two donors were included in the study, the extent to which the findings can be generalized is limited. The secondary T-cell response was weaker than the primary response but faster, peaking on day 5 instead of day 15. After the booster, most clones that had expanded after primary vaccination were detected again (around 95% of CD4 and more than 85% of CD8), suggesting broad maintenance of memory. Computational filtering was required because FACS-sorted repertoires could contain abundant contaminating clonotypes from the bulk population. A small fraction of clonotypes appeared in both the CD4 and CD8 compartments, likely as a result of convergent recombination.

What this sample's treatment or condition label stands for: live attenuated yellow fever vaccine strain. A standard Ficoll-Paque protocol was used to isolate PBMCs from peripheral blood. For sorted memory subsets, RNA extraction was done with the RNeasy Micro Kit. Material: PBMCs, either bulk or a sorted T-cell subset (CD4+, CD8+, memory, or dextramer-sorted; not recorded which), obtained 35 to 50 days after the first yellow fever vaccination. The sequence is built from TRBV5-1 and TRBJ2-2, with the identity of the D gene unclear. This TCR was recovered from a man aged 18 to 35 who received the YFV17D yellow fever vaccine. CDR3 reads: CASSLYTGSSAGELFF. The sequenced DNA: TGCGCCAGCAGCTTGTATACGGGTTCGAGCGCCGGGGAGCTGTTTTTT.